The entry below describes one T cell receptor beta chain. This entry belongs to a study of blood T cells in healthy people across ages. Drawing of peripheral blood yielded ten milliliters from each donor. Combining a sample-barcoded 5' primer with a J-beta primer mix, a second PCR ran for about 7 to 12 cycles. TCRdb called the 5' RACE reads again in MiXCR, with one record for every CDR3 protein. The top ten clones hold 20% to 25% of a sample with 850,000 to 1,000,000 distinct CDR3 sequences, roughly 50% of them seen once. The receptor's source is a woman aged 60-75 years in good health. Material for sequencing was blood.

Here the CDR3 reads CASSSPHNEQFF. In nucleotides, the CDR3 is TGTGCCAGCAGTTCCCCCCACAATGAGCAGTTCTTC. The genes are TRBV28 and TRBJ2-1, with D unclear. The length of the CDR3 is 12 residues. CDR1 and CDR2 (germline): MDHEN, SYDVKM. Trimming stripped 4 bases from V and 5 bases from J, with 6 bases between.